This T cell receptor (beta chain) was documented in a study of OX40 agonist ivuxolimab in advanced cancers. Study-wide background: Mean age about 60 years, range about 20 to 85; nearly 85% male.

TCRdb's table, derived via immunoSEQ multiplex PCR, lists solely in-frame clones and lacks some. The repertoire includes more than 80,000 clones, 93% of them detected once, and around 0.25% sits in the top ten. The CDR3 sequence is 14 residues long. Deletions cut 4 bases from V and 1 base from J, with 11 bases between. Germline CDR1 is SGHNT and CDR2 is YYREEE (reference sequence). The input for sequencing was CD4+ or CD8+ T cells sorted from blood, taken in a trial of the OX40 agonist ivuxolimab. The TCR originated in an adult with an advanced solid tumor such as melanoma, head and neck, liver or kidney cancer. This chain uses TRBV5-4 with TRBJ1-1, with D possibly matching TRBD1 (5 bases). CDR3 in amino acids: CASSLSTGNTEAFF. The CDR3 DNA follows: TGTGCCAGCAGCCTTTCCACAGGGAACACTGAAGCTTTCTTT.